This T cell receptor beta chain was captured by sequencing in a study of blood T cell repertoires in COVID-19 (dated by TCRdb to 2019 to 2021). Study-wide context: Collaborator samples came from the United States, Italy and Spain and covered acute and convalescent phases of COVID-19. The prospective study material was composed of cDNA or gDNA derived from T cells, B-cell-depleted T cells, or PBMCs. Subjects who had been exposed to COVID-19, were actively infected with it, or had recovered from it provided the deeply sampled blood TCRbeta repertoires that made up the dataset. The repertoires were made available in a free public database intended to serve as a resource for research on the immune response to SARS-CoV-2. Samples came from the ongoing ImmuneRACE study (first 160 participants) plus 1,254 subjects from 6 global collaborators. The sample metadata nearly always contained a de-identified subject ID, COVID-19 status, age in years and sex. Where available, HLA class I and class II types were taken from metadata supplied by the sample provider and were not determined by assay-based typing.

Remarks on this clone: This receptor's antigen is unknown. Per-base qualities were not stored, and no clone one base away is much larger.

Collaborating institutions collected whole blood in K2EDTA tubes following their own protocols. For TCRbeta analysis, collaborators shipped samples as frozen whole blood, isolated PBMCs, or DNA extracted from either of those sample types. Results and caveats for the whole study, not just this receptor: The amount of clinical and demographic metadata varied by source and participant and was provided uncurated.

The immunoSEQ Assay, a bias-controlled multiplex PCR, was used to amplify TCRbeta CDR3 regions from genomic DNA. From the authors' description of their analysis: The number of nucleated cells in each sample was estimated by amplification of reference gene primers within the assay. To quantify the absolute abundance of each unique TCRbeta CDR3 rearrangement, sequence reads were collapsed and filtered. For each sample, productive Simpson clonality was calculated by taking the square root of Simpson's diversity index across productive rearrangements. As stored in TCRdb, this immuneACCESS dataset retains in-frame rearrangements with V and J assigned. A fraction of the clones does not appear; measured against another copy, unresolved V genes explain less than half of the discrepancy, and the remainder lacks a known reason. D and trimming come from the DNA, and the V and J calls and clone size come from that table. This sample is represented by 85,000 to 130,000 clones; roughly 90% of them were singletons. The ten largest clonotypes hold roughly 6% of the sample.

Sequenced material: peripheral blood. The receptor comes from a human donor in a cohort sampled during active COVID-19.

The base sequence is TGCGCCAGCAGCCCCGGGGGGATAGTATTGTTTTTT. It encodes CASSPGGIVLFF. The chain links TRBV5-1 with TRBJ1-4; the D gene is perhaps TRBD1, from 5 matching bases. The germline V gene encodes CDR1 SGHRS and CDR2 YFSETQ. V was cut back by 4 bases and J by 15 bases, leaving a gap of 16 bases between them. The CDR3 has 12 amino acids, counting the end cysteine and phenylalanine. The kept DNA is CDR3 alone, 36 bases in frame from the first base.